This paragraph reports one T cell receptor beta chain. Sequencing was performed with immunoSEQ multiplex PCR; in TCRdb, only in-frame clones are kept and a portion is missing. The repertoire holds a few hundred thousand clones, with 70% to 80% as singletons. This sample stems from a study of cytotoxic CD8 clonotypes in ibrutinib-treated CLL. Per germline, CDR1 SGHTA and CDR2 FQGNSA. This CDR3 has 14 amino acids. V lost 3 bases to trimming and J lost 6 bases, with 15 bases between them. J is TRBJ2-7 and V is TRBV7-2, with D perhaps assigned TRBD1 or TRBD2 (5 bases each). The specimen comprised PBMCs, sampled before ibrutinib treatment. This sequence originates from a human donor with chronic lymphocytic leukemia. CDR3 bases: TGTGCCAGCAGCTTCGGGACCGAATCAGGCGAGCAGTACTTC. Amino acids: CASSFGTESGEQYF.